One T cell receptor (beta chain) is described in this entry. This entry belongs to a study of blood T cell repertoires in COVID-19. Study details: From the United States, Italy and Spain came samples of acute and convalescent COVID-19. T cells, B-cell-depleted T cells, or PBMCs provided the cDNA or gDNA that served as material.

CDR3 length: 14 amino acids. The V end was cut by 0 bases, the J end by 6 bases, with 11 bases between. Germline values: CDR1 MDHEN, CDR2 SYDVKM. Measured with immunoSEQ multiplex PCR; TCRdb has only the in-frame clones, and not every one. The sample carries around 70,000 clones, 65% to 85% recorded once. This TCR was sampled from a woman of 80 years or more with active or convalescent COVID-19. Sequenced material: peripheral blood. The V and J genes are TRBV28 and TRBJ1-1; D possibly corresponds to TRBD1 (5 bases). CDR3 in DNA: TGTGCCAGCAGTTTATGGCCAGGGCTAGCTGAAGCTTTCTTT. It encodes CASSLWPGLAEAFF.